This entry describes one TCR beta chain. This specimen comes from a study of blood T cell repertoires in COVID-19. Study overall: From the United States, Italy and Spain came samples of acute and convalescent COVID-19. The cDNA or gDNA used as material had been derived from T cells, B-cell-depleted T cells, or PBMCs.

Germline V gene sequence: CDR1 LGHNA, CDR2 YSLEER. CDR3 length equals 18 residues. The V gene end was trimmed by 4 bases and the J gene end by 2 bases; junction bases not matched to a gene: 8. Original data processing: Amplification with reference gene primers provided the estimates of nucleated cell counts. Generated by immunoSEQ multiplex PCR, the TCRdb table keeps only in-frame clones and is missing some. D and trimming come from the DNA, and the V and J calls and clone size come from that table. The sample includes 180,000 or so clones, approximately 84% of them seen just once. What was sequenced was peripheral blood. The sequence derives from a human donor with acute or convalescent COVID-19. The donor label of this sample is uncertain. V is TRBV4-3 and J is TRBJ2-5; 15 bases are shared with TRBD2. The CDR3 spells CASSRGLAGGTAQETQYF. DNA of the CDR3: TGCGCCAGCAGCCGCGGACTAGCGGGAGGGACCGCTCAAGAGACCCAGTACTTC.